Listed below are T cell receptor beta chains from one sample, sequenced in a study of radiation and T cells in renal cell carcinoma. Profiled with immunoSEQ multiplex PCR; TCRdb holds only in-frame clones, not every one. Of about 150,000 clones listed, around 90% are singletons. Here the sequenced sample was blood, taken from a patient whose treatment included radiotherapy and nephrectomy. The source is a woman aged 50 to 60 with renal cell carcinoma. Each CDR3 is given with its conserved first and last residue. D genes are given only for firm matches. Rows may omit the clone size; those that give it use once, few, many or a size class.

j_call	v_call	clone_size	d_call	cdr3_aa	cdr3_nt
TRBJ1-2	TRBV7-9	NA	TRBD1	CASSFGGDRGDNYGYTF	TGTGCCAGCAGCTTTGGCGGGGACAGGGGGGATAACTATGGCTACACCTTC
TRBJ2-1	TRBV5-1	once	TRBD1	CASSLRDRGNNEQFF	TGCGCCAGCAGCCTCCGGGACAGGGGAAACAATGAGCAGTTCTTC
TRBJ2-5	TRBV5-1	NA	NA	CASSSQLRGGFETQYF	TGCGCCAGCAGCTCCCAGCTGAGGGGGGGCTTTGAGACCCAGTACTTC
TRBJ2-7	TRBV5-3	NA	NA	CARSHQDNYEQYF	TGTGCCAGAAGCCACCAGGACAACTACGAGCAGTACTTC
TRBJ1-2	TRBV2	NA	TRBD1	CASSAIVDRGRTNYGYTF	TGTGCCAGCAGTGCCATTGTGGACAGGGGGAGGACGAACTATGGCTACACCTTC
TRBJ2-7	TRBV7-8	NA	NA	CASSLAGGTYEQYF	TGTGCCAGCAGCTTAGCGGGGGGAACCTACGAGCAGTACTTC
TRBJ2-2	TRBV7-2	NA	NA	CASSLDRGGTGELFF	TGTGCCAGCAGCTTAGACAGGGGGGGCACCGGGGAGCTGTTTTTT
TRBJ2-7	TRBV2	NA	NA	CASIIDVPWYEQYF	TGTGCCAGTATAATAGACGTGCCGTGGTACGAGCAGTACTTC
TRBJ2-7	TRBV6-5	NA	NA	CASSYSRAAYEQYF	TGTGCCAGCAGTTACTCTCGGGCCGCCTACGAGCAGTACTTC
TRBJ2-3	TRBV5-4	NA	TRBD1	CASSPTGTGDITQYF	TGTGCCAGCAGCCCAACCGGGACAGGGGACATTACGCAGTATTTT
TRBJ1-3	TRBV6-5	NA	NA	CASSPRGVLGNTIYF	TGTGCCAGCAGCCCCAGGGGCGTTCTGGGAAACACCATATATTTT
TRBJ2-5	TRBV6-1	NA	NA	CASRDRTQRETQYF	TGTGCCAGCAGGGACAGAACCCAGCGGGAGACCCAGTACTTC
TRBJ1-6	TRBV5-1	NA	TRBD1	CASSLSRQGDSPLHF	TGCGCCAGCAGCTTGAGTAGACAGGGGGACTCACCCCTCCACTTT
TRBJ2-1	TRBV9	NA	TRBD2	CASSVGTSGVAGEQFF	TGTGCCAGCAGCGTCGGGACTAGCGGGGTCGCCGGCGAGCAGTTCTTC
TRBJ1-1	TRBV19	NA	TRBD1	CASSGGTGPPLLF	TGTGCCAGTAGTGGAGGGACAGGGCCTCCCTTACTCTTT
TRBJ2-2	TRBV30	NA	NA	CAWSLSTTGELFF	TGTGCCTGGAGTCTTAGTACCACCGGGGAGCTGTTTTTT
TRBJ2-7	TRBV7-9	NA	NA	CASSLPQDRYEQYF	TGTGCCAGCAGCCTCCCCCAAGACAGATACGAGCAGTACTTC